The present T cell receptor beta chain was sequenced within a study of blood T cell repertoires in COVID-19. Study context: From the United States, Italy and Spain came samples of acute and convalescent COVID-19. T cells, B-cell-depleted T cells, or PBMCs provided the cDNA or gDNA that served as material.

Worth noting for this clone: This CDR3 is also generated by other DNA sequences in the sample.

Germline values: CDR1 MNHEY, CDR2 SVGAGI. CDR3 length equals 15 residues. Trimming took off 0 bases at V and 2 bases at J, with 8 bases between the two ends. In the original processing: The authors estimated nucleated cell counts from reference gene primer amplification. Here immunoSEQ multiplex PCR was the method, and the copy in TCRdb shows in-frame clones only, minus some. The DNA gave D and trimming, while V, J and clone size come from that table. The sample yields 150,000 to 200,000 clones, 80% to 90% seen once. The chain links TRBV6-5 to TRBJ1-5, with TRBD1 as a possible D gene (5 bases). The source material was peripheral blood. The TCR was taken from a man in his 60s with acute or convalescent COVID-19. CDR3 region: CASSYSSRGNQPQHF. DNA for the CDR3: TGTGCCAGCAGTTACTCATCCAGGGGCAATCAGCCCCAGCATTTT.